Presented here are 17 T cell receptor beta chains from one specimen sequenced in a study of cytotoxic CD8 clonotypes in ibrutinib-treated CLL (dated by TCRdb to about 2021). This sample's time point label indicates: 12 months on ibrutinib. The method behind the library was the immunoSEQ multiplex PCR assay. TCRdb obtained this table from immuneACCESS and retained in-frame rearrangements with V and J assigned. These tables miss some clones; where compared with another copy, unresolved V genes account for less than half of the shortfall, and the remainder is unexplained. The sample table records 200,000 to 250,000 clones; 70% of these occur just once. The ten largest clones add up to about 6.4% of the sample. The sample in question was PBMCs, obtained after 12 months of ibrutinib treatment. These receptors all come from a human donor with chronic lymphocytic leukemia.

The chain combines TRBV6-1 with TRBJ2-3; D uncertain. V lost 7 bases to trimming and J lost 5 bases, with 7 bases between them. Per germline, CDR1 MNHNS and CDR2 SASEGT. The CDR3 runs to 11 residues. The CDR3 sequence is CASTSLDTQYF. The DNA of the CDR3 is TGTGCCAGCACAAGCTTAGATACGCAGTATTTT.

This clone has a single count. The rearrangement joins TRBV15 to TRBJ2-5; D gene uncertain. Germline-derived CDR1 and CDR2 are LNHNV and YYDKDF (reference sequence). Trimming removed 2 bases at V and 4 bases at J, with 8 bases between. The CDR3 covers 13 residues. In nucleotides, the CDR3 is TGTGCCACCAGCAGAAAAAGAGGAGAGACCCAGTACTTC. It specifies CATSRKRGETQYF.

The chain has TRBV11-2 and TRBJ1-1; D uncertain. Per the germline V gene, CDR1 is SGHAT and CDR2 is FQNNGV. The CDR3 covers 15 residues. V shed 2 bases and J shed 1 base, with 11 bases lying between them. DNA of the CDR3: TGTGCCAGCAGCTTAACGGGCGGACCGAACACTGAAGCTTTCTTT. The encoded protein is CASSLTGGPNTEAFF.

This clone was counted a few times. The chain uses TRBV7-2 and TRBJ1-2; 7 positions match TRBD1. The CDR3 has 14 amino acids. CDR1 is SGHTA and CDR2 is FQGNSA in the germline V gene. V shed 5 bases, J shed 5 bases, and the junction held 8 bases outside the gene matches. CDR3 DNA: TGTGCCAGCAGCCCCGCCGGGGGACAGTATGGCTACACCTTC. It is translated as CASSPAGGQYGYTF.

This chain connects TRBV6-1 to TRBJ2-7; 7 bases align to TRBD2. CDR1 is MNHNS and CDR2 is SASEGT in the germline V gene. The V segment lost 4 bases and the J segment 1 base; nucleotides outside the gene matches: 13. This CDR3 comprises 17 residues. The CDR3: CASSVPPRGGSSYEQYF. Written as DNA, the CDR3 is TGTGCCAGCAGTGTTCCCCCCCGGGGCGGGAGTTCCTACGAGCAGTACTTC.

This clone was seen ten or more times. The chain has TRBV29-1 and TRBJ1-1; weak D call: TRBD1 (5 bases). Trimming stripped 7 bases from V and 5 bases from J, with 29 bases between. The CDR3 covers 17 residues. The germline CDR1 and CDR2 sequences are SQVTM and ANQGSEA. As DNA, the CDR3 is TGCAGCGCCCTCGGTGTGGACTCGAACTCAGGGAGTACTGAAGCTTTCTTT. It codes for CSALGVDSNSGSTEAFF.

This chain uses TRBV14 with TRBJ1-2; D ambiguous. V was clipped by 1 base and J by 5 bases, with 14 bases between them. Germline CDR1 and CDR2: SGHDN and FVKESK. The CDR3 is made up of 15 amino acids. CDR3 in DNA: TGTGCCAGCAGCCAAGTCCGTGGAGAAGGGTATGGCTACACCTTC. Translation: CASSQVRGEGYGYTF.

The chain uses TRBV7-9 and TRBJ1-1, with no clear D. V was trimmed by 6 bases and J by 5 bases, leaving 10 bases between them. This CDR3 spans 12 amino acids. The germline V gene encodes CDR1 SEHNR and CDR2 FQNEAQ (reference sequence). CDR3 DNA sequence: TGTGCCAGCAGTCCGCATCGAACTGAAGCTTTCTTT. Protein: CASSPHRTEAFF.

This sequence joins TRBV30 and TRBJ1-2; no firm D call. The CDR3 length is 12 residues. Between the trimmed V and J ends, which lost 4 bases and 8 bases, there was a span of 14 bases. Per the germline V gene, CDR1 is GTSNPN and CDR2 is SVGIG (reference sequence). This CDR3 reads CAWNREREGYTF. The CDR3 DNA is TGTGCCTGGAACCGGGAGCGGGAAGGCTACACCTTC.

V is TRBV27 and J is TRBJ1-6, with no clear D. V was pared by 5 bases and J by 0 bases, with 14 bases between. Germline V CDR1 and CDR2: MNHEY, SMNVEV (reference sequence). The CDR3 has 17 amino acids. The CDR3 DNA follows: TGTGCCAGCAGTCCGCAGAGGTTGAGCTCCTATAATTCACCCCTCCACTTT. Translating gives CASSPQRLSSYNSPLHF.

This chain connects TRBV7-9 to TRBJ2-2, with D tentatively TRBD1 (6 bases). Germline V gene lookup returns CDR1 SEHNR and CDR2 FQNEAQ (reference sequence). The CDR3 runs 15 residues. The V end was cut by 11 bases, the J end by 4 bases, with 20 bases between. The CDR3 region has the DNA TGTGCCGGACAGCTGGGGACCCTCGGCACCGGGGAGCTGTTTTTT. This codes for CAGQLGTLGTGELFF. The variable domain in full, with the rest retrieved from reference TRBV7-9 and TRBJ2-2, is DTGVSQNPRHKITKRGQNVTFRCDPISEHNRLYWYRQTLGQGPEFLTYFQNEAQLEKSRLLSDRFSAERPKGSFSTLEIQRTEQGDSAMYLCAGQLGTLGTGELFFGEGSRLTVL.

The chain carries TRBV12-5 and TRBJ2-1, with D hard to call. CDR1 is LGHNT, CDR2 FRNRAP, per germline. V was shortened by 3 bases and J by 8 bases, with 5 bases between the two germline ends. The length of the CDR3 is 11 residues. CDR3 nucleotide sequence: TGTGCTAGTGGTTTATGGGATGAGCAGTTCTTC. Residues: CASGLWDEQFF.

The chain couples TRBV29-1 to TRBJ2-1; 7 nucleotides line up with TRBD2. V shed 8 bases and J 0 bases; nucleotides not matched to a gene: 13. Per the germline V gene, CDR1 is SQVTM and CDR2 is ANQGSEA. This CDR3 spans 16 amino acids. This CDR3 is CSSRRDYYRSYNEQFF. CDR3 in DNA: TGCAGCTCCCGCCGGGACTACTACCGCTCCTACAATGAGCAGTTCTTC.

The gene calls are TRBV5-1 and TRBJ2-7; the D is unclear. The CDR3 totals 16 residues. Germline CDR1 SGHRS, CDR2 YFSETQ. V was cut by 0 bases and J by 0 bases, with 13 bases left in between. This CDR3 reads CASSLVVNPSSYEQYF. In DNA, the CDR3 is TGCGCCAGCAGCTTGGTTGTCAATCCCAGCTCCTACGAGCAGTACTTC.

This clone appeared a single time. The J gene is TRBJ2-7, the V gene TRBV6-5; D is ambiguous. V was pared by 6 bases and J by 3 bases, with 6 bases between. The CDR3 loop spans 11 amino acids. Germline CDR1 reads MNHEY; CDR2 reads SVGAGI. The CDR3 coding sequence is TGTGCCAGCAGCTTCCACTACGAGCAGTACTTC. It translates to CASSFHYEQYF.

This clone was seen ten or more times. V usage is TRBV28 and J usage is TRBJ2-5; D gene ambiguous. CDR1 and CDR2 (germline): MDHEN, SYDVKM. CDR3 length equals 13 residues. Trimming left V 5 bases short and J 2 bases short, with 9 bases between. CDR3 protein: CASSPRPQETQYF. The DNA for the CDR3 is TGTGCCAGCAGTCCACGGCCACAAGAGACCCAGTACTTC.

The chain joins TRBV30 to TRBJ1-4; D is possibly TRBD1 (5 bases). The CDR3 extends over 17 amino acids. The germline V gene encodes CDR1 GTSNPN and CDR2 SVGIG (reference sequence). Trimming stripped 2 bases from V and 0 bases from J, with 16 bases between. The CDR3 reads CAWSTARVTATNEKLFF. The CDR3 DNA reads as TGTGCCTGGAGTACGGCCAGGGTGACGGCAACTAATGAAAAACTGTTTTTT.